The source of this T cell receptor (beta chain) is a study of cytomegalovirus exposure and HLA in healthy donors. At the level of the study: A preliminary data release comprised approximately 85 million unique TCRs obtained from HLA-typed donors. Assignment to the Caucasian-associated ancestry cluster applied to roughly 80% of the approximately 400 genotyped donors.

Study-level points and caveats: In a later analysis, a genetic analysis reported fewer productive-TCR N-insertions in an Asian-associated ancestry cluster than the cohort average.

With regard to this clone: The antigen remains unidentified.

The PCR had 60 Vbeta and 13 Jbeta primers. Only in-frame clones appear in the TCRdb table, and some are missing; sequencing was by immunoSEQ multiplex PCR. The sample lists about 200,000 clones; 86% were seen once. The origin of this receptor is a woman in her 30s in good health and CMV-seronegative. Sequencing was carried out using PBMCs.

The CDR3 DNA reads as TGTGCCAGCAGTGAAAATCGACAGGGGAATGAAGCTTTCTTT. It yields the protein CASSENRQGNEAFF. V and J are TRBV6-1 and TRBJ1-1; TRBD1 agrees at 8 bases. The germline CDR1 and CDR2 sequences are MNHNS and SASEGT. The CDR3 contains 14 residues. V gave up 2 bases and J gave up 7 bases; unmatched junction bases: 6.